The 2 T cell receptor beta chains presented below share a single source sample, sequenced in a study of beta chain features in type 1 diabetes. Reverse transcribing all isolated RNA meant expressed TCRB transcripts were sequenced. TCRdb keeps only in-frame clones here, not all; method: immunoSEQ multiplex PCR. The repertoire includes about 930,000 clones, around a sixth of them detected once, and 0.02% to 0.025% sits in the top ten. The source material was naive CD4+ T cells from blood. Every receptor here comes from a woman younger than 30 in good health.

The rearrangement joins TRBV7-9 to TRBJ2-5; a weak D match, TRBD2 (6 bases). Trimming cost V 5 bases and J 5 bases, with 12 bases left between them. CDR1 is SEHNR and CDR2 is FQNEAQ in the germline V gene (reference sequence). The CDR3 runs to 13 residues. DNA for the CDR3: TGTGCCAGCAGCCGGGGGATGGGGGAGACCCAGTACTTC. Protein: CASSRGMGETQYF.

This clone showed up just a few times. The chain recombines TRBV25-1 with TRBJ2-1; D gene uncertain. Germline CDR1 and CDR2: MGHDK and SYGVNS. Trimming pared 1 base from V and 10 bases from J, leaving 14 bases between. The CDR3 runs to 14 residues. The CDR3 DNA is TGTGCCAGCAGTGAATTCGTGGGTTTCTCGGAGCAGTTCTTC. Protein: CASSEFVGFSEQFF.